This TCR beta chain emerged from a study of T cells in localized non-small cell lung cancer. V was pared by 5 bases and J by 0 bases, with 7 bases of the junction left unmatched. The CDR3 length is 16 residues. Germline CDR1 is LNHDA and CDR2 is SQIVND (reference sequence). Method: immunoSEQ multiplex PCR; TCRdb's copy keeps in-frame clones and lacks some. The repertoire holds roughly 40,000 clones, with 81% as singletons. The clonotype comes from a male donor older than 55 with stage II lung adenocarcinoma. V is TRBV19 and J is TRBJ1-3, with 7 bases fitting TRBD1. The material sequenced was peripheral blood mononuclear cells, taken before any cancer treatment. The CDR3 nucleotides read TGTGCCAGTAGTTTATCGGGACAGCTCTCTGGAAACACCATATATTTT. Translation: CASSLSGQLSGNTIYF.